This section outlines one T cell receptor beta chain sequence together with its context. Its antigen is unknown. These data come from a study of cytomegalovirus exposure and HLA in healthy donors. Study findings and constraints: Later analysis placed DRB1 highest and HLA-C lowest in TCR association rates, which differed by HLA locus. Later analysis associated a missense DCLRE1C variant with TCR beta V- and J-gene trimming. Some V segments, including TRBV6-2 and TRBV6-3, were excluded as indistinguishable.

The PCR had 60 Vbeta and 13 Jbeta primers. The data were produced by immunoSEQ multiplex PCR, yet TCRdb's version contains in-frame clones alone and is incomplete. The sample shows tens of thousands of clones, approximately 79% of them seen only once. V shed 7 bases and J shed 4 bases, with 14 bases lying between them. The germline CDR1 and CDR2 sequences are SGHRS and YFSETQ. The CDR3 is made up of 14 amino acids. The sequenced sample was PBMCs. The source is a man aged 25 to 45 in good health and CMV-seronegative. The chain uses TRBV5-1 and TRBJ2-2, with D maybe TRBD1 (6 bases). The CDR3 sequence is CASWGRGLTGELFF. CDR3 DNA: TGCGCCAGCTGGGGCAGGGGCCTCACCGGGGAGCTGTTTTTT.